Shown below are 29 T cell receptor beta chains from a single sample sequenced in a study of blood T cell repertoires in COVID-19. Data came from immunoSEQ multiplex PCR; TCRdb stores just in-frame clones and leaves some out. The table has about 220,000 clones, 75% to 85% seen once. The specimen was peripheral blood. The receptors shown here come from a woman in her seventies with COVID-19, enrolled during active disease.

The chain couples TRBV6-6 to TRBJ1-1, with a tentative D call TRBD1 (6 bases). Germline CDR1 is MNHNY and CDR2 is SVGAGI (reference sequence). The V and J ends lost 5 bases and 5 bases respectively, with 21 bases between them. The CDR3 has 16 amino acids. CDR3 in DNA: TGTGCCAGCAGTCCACACAGGGATAATCGCGGGACTGAAGCTTTCTTT. This codes for CASSPHRDNRGTEAFF.

The chain joins TRBV7-2 to TRBJ2-3; D is perhaps TRBD2 (6 bases). There are 17 residues in the CDR3. Germline lookup yields CDR1 SGHTA and CDR2 FQGNSA. V dropped 5 bases and J dropped 0 bases, with 18 bases sitting between them. The CDR3 loop is CASSLSGSDTSTDTQYF. The DNA for the CDR3 is TGTGCCAGCAGCCTCTCCGGGAGCGACACTAGCACAGATACGCAGTATTTT.

This chain connects TRBV6-6 to TRBJ1-4; 9 bases fit TRBD1. V was pared by 5 bases and J by 6 bases, with 4 bases of the junction left unmatched. In germline, CDR1 is MNHNY, CDR2 SVGAGI (reference sequence). This CDR3 region has 14 residues. The CDR3 DNA sequence: TGTGCCAGCAGTGGACAGGGGCTTTATGAAAAACTGTTTTTT. Translated, it gives CASSGQGLYEKLFF.

For this clone: The sample contains more than one DNA sequence encoding this CDR3. The rearrangement links TRBV7-6 to TRBJ1-1, with D tentatively TRBD1 (5 bases). Between the trimmed V and J ends, which lost 5 bases and 3 bases, there was a span of 10 bases. The CDR3 is made up of 13 amino acids. Germline V gene sequence: CDR1 SGHVS, CDR2 FNYEAQ. The CDR3: CASSPRGDTEAFF. The CDR3 DNA reads as TGTGCCAGCAGCCCCCGGGGGGACACTGAAGCTTTCTTT.

The V call is TRBV9, the J call TRBJ1-1; TRBD1 matches at 7 bases. CDR1 and CDR2 (germline): SGDLS, YYNGEE. V gave up 0 bases and J gave up 7 bases; unmatched junction bases: 9. CDR3 length equals 15 residues. Here the CDR3 reads CASSVGVGTDHEAFF. Written as DNA, the CDR3 is TGTGCCAGCAGCGTAGGGGTGGGGACAGACCATGAAGCTTTCTTT.

The chain carries TRBV5-1 and TRBJ2-7; the match to TRBD1 covers 7 bases. The CDR3 runs to 13 residues. CDR1 and CDR2 (germline): SGHRS, YFSETQ. Germline trimming cut 6 bases from V and 4 bases from J; bases unmatched to any gene: 7. CDR3: CASTDRERYEQYF. CDR3 coding DNA: TGCGCCAGCACCGACAGGGAGAGGTACGAGCAGTACTTC.

CDR3 nucleotide sequence: TGCGCCAGCAGCTTGGGTATGAGCTCCTATAATTCACCCCTCCACTTT. It translates to CASSLGMSSYNSPLHF. V and J are TRBV5-1 and TRBJ1-6; no definite D call. Germline-derived CDR1 and CDR2 are SGHRS and YFSETQ. V was shortened by 0 bases and J by 0 bases, with 7 bases between the two germline ends. The CDR3 spans 16 residues.

This chain joins TRBV6-2 or TRBV6-3 and TRBJ2-5; the match to TRBD2 covers 7 bases. V dropped 2 bases and J dropped 5; count of bases not matched to a gene: 11. Germline V CDR1 and CDR2: MNHEY, SVGEGT. This CDR3 is built from 16 residues. The CDR3 loop reads CASSYPFAGVGETQYF. The CDR3 bases are TGTGCCAGCAGTTACCCCTTTGCGGGAGTAGGCGAGACCCAGTACTTC.

J is TRBJ2-7 and V is TRBV5-4; TRBD1 is a possible D gene (7 bases). The germline V and J ends were trimmed by 4 bases and 4 bases, with 18 bases remaining between them. Germline V gene lookup returns CDR1 SGHNT and CDR2 YYREEE (reference sequence). CDR3 length: 15 amino acids. Here the CDR3 reads CASSLDPAGGYEQYF. The CDR3 DNA follows: TGTGCCAGCAGCCTGGATCCGGCAGGGGGGTACGAGCAGTACTTC.

The chain is built from TRBV3-1 (or the pseudogene TRBV3-2) and TRBJ2-3; 10 bases agree with TRBD1. CDR1 is LGHDT and CDR2 is YNNKEL in the germline V gene (reference sequence). V was pared by 4 bases and J by 1 base, with 8 bases of the junction left unmatched. This CDR3 comprises 17 residues. Here the CDR3 reads CASSLPAGTGGTDTQYF. CDR3 in DNA: TGTGCCAGCAGCCTCCCAGCCGGGACAGGGGGCACAGATACGCAGTATTTT.

This clone has more than one count but fewer than ten. The chain links TRBV4-2 to TRBJ2-7; no reliable D call. The germline V gene encodes CDR1 LGHNA and CDR2 YNFKEQ. This CDR3 contains 13 residues. V was clipped by 1 base and J by 4 bases, with 8 bases between them. The CDR3 region has the DNA TGTGCCAGCAGCCAAGCTCAAGAGTACGAGCAGTACTTC. Amino acid sequence: CASSQAQEYEQYF.

The rearrangement uses TRBV18 and TRBJ1-2; D is ambiguous. Between the trimmed V and J ends, which lost 0 bases and 10 bases, there was a span of 12 bases. CDR3 size: 13 residues. Germline values: CDR1 KGHSH, CDR2 LQKENI. The CDR3, as DNA: TGTGCCAGCTCACCACCGGTCAGGTCATACTACACCTTC. Translating gives CASSPPVRSYYTF.

This clone was counted a single time. CDR3 region: CASSLGTGGQETQYF. CDR3 coding DNA: TGTGCCAGCAGCTTAGGGACAGGGGGCCAAGAGACCCAGTACTTC. J is TRBJ2-5 and V is TRBV11-3, with 10 positions matching TRBD1. Trimming took 1 base from V and 1 from J; bases not matched to a gene: 0. The CDR3 covers 15 residues. CDR1 is SGHNT, CDR2 YENEEA, per germline. Filled out from reference TRBV11-3 and TRBJ2-5, the complete variable domain reads EAGVVQSPRYKIIEKKQPVAFWCNPISGHNTLYWYLQNLGQGPELLIRYENEEAVDDSQLPKDRFSAERLKGVDSTLKIQPAELGDSAVYLCASSLGTGGQETQYFGPGTRLLVL.

The rearrangement joins TRBV19 to TRBJ2-2; no firm D call. Trimming took off 8 bases at V and 2 bases at J, with 9 bases between the two ends. CDR3 length: 13 residues. In germline, CDR1 is LNHDA, CDR2 SQIVND (reference sequence). CDR3: CASEAVNTGELFF. CDR3 DNA: TGTGCCAGTGAGGCTGTTAACACCGGGGAGCTGTTTTTT.

This rearrangement joins TRBV27 to TRBJ1-3, with 7 bases that match TRBD1. V was clipped by 6 bases and J by 4 bases; unmatched bases: 3. The CDR3 spans 13 residues. Germline V gene lookup returns CDR1 MNHEY and CDR2 SMNVEV (reference sequence). DNA for the CDR3: TGTGCCAGCAGCATACAGGGGGGAAACACCATATATTTT. This codes for CASSIQGGNTIYF.

The chain has TRBV9 and TRBJ2-5; possibly TRBD2 for D (5 bases). The germline V gene has CDR1 SGDLS and CDR2 YYNGEE. Trimming removed 2 bases from V and 5 bases from J, with 13 bases in between. There are 14 residues in the CDR3. The CDR3 DNA is TGTGCCAGCAGCGTGGACTTGTCCTCGGAGACCCAGTACTTC. Residues: CASSVDLSSETQYF.

V usage is TRBV6-5 and J usage is TRBJ1-2; a possible D gene is TRBD1 (5 bases). Trimming cost V 2 bases and J 3 bases, with 10 bases left between them. From germline, CDR1 is MNHEY and CDR2 SVGAGI. This CDR3 has 14 residues. CDR3 sequence reads: CASSYREGDYGYTF. The CDR3 DNA follows: TGTGCCAGCAGTTACAGGGAAGGGGACTATGGCTACACCTTC.

The chain has TRBV7-2 and TRBJ2-2, with a tentative D call TRBD1 (5 bases). The CDR3 runs to 14 residues. Germline loops: CDR1 SGHTA, CDR2 FQGNSA. V gave up 5 bases and J gave up 1 base, with 8 bases separating them. CDR3 nucleotide sequence: TGTGCCAGCAGCCCGCAGGGGAACACCGGGGAGCTGTTTTTT. This gives the protein CASSPQGNTGELFF.

The rearrangement uses TRBV19 and TRBJ1-5; D is possibly TRBD1 (6 bases). Trimming took 3 bases from V and 2 from J, leaving 17 bases between them. The CDR3 consists of 17 residues. The germline V gene has CDR1 LNHDA and CDR2 SQIVND (reference sequence). The CDR3 region is CASSIGQGKVGNQPQHF. The CDR3 DNA follows: TGTGCCAGTAGTATCGGGCAGGGGAAGGTGGGCAATCAGCCCCAGCATTTT.

With regard to this clone: The junction and the germline gene differ at one end; a read error may be behind it. This chain links TRBV7-7 with TRBJ2-3, with 7 bases matching TRBD2. This CDR3 has 19 residues. Germline V gene sequence: CDR1 SSHAT, CDR2 FNYEAQ (reference sequence). Here the CDR3 reads CASSADTGVRGSYTDTQYF. In DNA form, the CDR3 reads TGTGCTAGCAGCGCGGACACGGGTGTGCGGGGGAGCTACACAGATACGCAGTATTTT. Variable domain in full (rest from reference TRBV7-7 and TRBJ2-3): GAGVSQSPRYKVTKRGQDVTLRCDPISSHATLYWYQQALGQGPEFLTYFNYEAQPDKSGLPSDRFSAERPEGSISTLTIQRTEQRDSAMYRCASSADTGVRGSYTDTQYFGPGTRLTVL.

The chain links TRBV19 to TRBJ1-5; no clear D gene. The V end was cut by 9 bases, the J end by 2 bases, with 14 bases between. Germline V lookup: CDR1 LNHDA, CDR2 SQIVND (reference sequence). CDR3 length: 14 residues. In DNA, the CDR3 is TGTGCCAGCCAACCGCGGGGTGGCAATCAGCCCCAGCATTTT. Translation: CASQPRGGNQPQHF.

This chain uses TRBV30 with TRBJ1-1; perhaps TRBD1 as D (6 bases). V lost 4 bases and J 0 bases, leaving 12 bases between the germline ends. CDR1 GTSNPN and CDR2 SVGIG come from the germline V gene (reference sequence). There are 14 residues in the CDR3. CDR3 nucleotides: TGTGCCTGGACTTCCGGACAGCTGAACACTGAAGCTTTCTTT. This codes for CAWTSGQLNTEAFF.

The V call is TRBV18, the J call TRBJ2-7; 7 bases are a match to TRBD2. Germline V gene lookup returns CDR1 KGHSH and CDR2 LQKENI. The V segment lost 2 bases and the J segment 2 bases; nucleotides outside the gene matches: 9. The CDR3 covers 16 residues. DNA of the CDR3: TGTGCCAGCTCACCAAGTCTAGGGACTACAACCTACGAGCAGTACTTC. Its protein product is CASSPSLGTTTYEQYF.

This clone was found a few times. The V and J genes are TRBV21-1 and TRBJ2-4; TRBD1, the table's D call, was not compared with the DNA. TRBV21-1 is a pseudogene segment. CDR3 size: 16 residues. The CDR3 DNA sequence: TGTGCCAGCAACTCAACAGGGGGCAGAGCCAAAAACATTCAGTACTTC. Translated, it gives CASNSTGGRAKNIQYF.

This clone was detected a few times. The J gene is TRBJ1-1, the V gene TRBV5-1; weak D call: TRBD1 (6 bases). The ends were cut back, 0 bases at V and 4 bases at J, with 10 bases in the middle. The CDR3 is 14 amino acids. Germline assignment: CDR1 SGHRS and CDR2 YFSETQ. CDR3 in amino acids: CASSLEVGGTEAFF. The CDR3 nucleotides read TGCGCCAGCAGCTTGGAGGTAGGGGGCACTGAAGCTTTCTTT.

J is TRBJ1-1 and V is TRBV5-4; D is undetermined. V lost 2 bases and J 2 bases, leaving 10 bases between the germline ends. The CDR3 contains 14 residues. Germline CDR1 is SGHNT and CDR2 is YYREEE (reference sequence). CDR3 residues: CASSLTTTNTEAFF. CDR3 coding DNA: TGTGCCAGCAGCTTAACTACAACCAACACTGAAGCTTTCTTT.

J is TRBJ1-2 and V is TRBV4-1; 7 bases are shared with TRBD1. V was pared by 2 bases and J by 2 bases, with 11 bases of the junction left unmatched. The CDR3 loop spans 17 amino acids. Germline CDR1 reads MGHRA; CDR2 reads YSYEKL. The CDR3 DNA reads as TGCGCCAGCAGCCAATCACCGGGGACAGTAATCAACTATGGCTACACCTTC. It is translated as CASSQSPGTVINYGYTF.

V is TRBV11-3 and J is TRBJ2-1; 7 nucleotides line up with TRBD2. Germline CDR1 reads SGHNT; CDR2 reads YENEEA. The CDR3 loop spans 14 amino acids. V was clipped by 5 bases and J by 2 bases; unmatched bases: 3. This CDR3 reads CASSLSGAYNEQFF. CDR3 bases: TGTGCCAGCAGCCTGAGCGGGGCCTACAATGAGCAGTTCTTC.

CDR3 amino acids: CASSLAREVRETQYF. The CDR3 DNA reads TGTGCCAGCAGCTTAGCCAGGGAAGTTAGAGAGACCCAGTACTTC. V gene TRBV7-9 combines with J gene TRBJ2-5; TRBD1 might be the D (5 bases). V was clipped by 0 bases and J by 4 bases, with 12 bases between them. Germline V CDR1 and CDR2: SEHNR, FQNEAQ (reference sequence). CDR3 size: 15 residues.